A single TCR beta chain is shown here with its context. Its antigen is not known. TCRdb re-derived calls from the 5' RACE reads in MiXCR, one entry per CDR3 protein. The table records tens of thousands of distinct CDR3 sequences, roughly 8% of them present only once. This sample is part of a study of spatial heterogeneity in lung cancer. Study summary: Patients with untreated early-stage non-small cell lung cancer, numbering 72, were the donors. More beta-chain than alpha-chain sequences were consistently detected.

Study outcomes and limitations: Whereas they appeared in blood less at follow-up, ubiquitous expanded tumor TCRs appeared there more at resection.

Between the trimmed V and J ends, which lost 8 bases and 5 bases, there was a span of 15 bases. The germline V gene encodes CDR1 LGHNT and CDR2 FRNRAP. This CDR3 is 13 amino acids long. As to time point: blood at routine non-recurrence follow-up after resection. Whole RNA, which was extracted from tumor, nontumor lung tissue or frozen PBMC, was sequenced without any cell sorting. The rearrangement links TRBV12-5 to TRBJ1-1; D perhaps matches TRBD1 (6 bases). Sequences were derived from PBMCs, sampled at follow-up. This clonotype originated in a male donor with early-stage non-small cell lung cancer. The CDR3 reads CASLPGVMTEAFF. The CDR3, as DNA: TGTGCTAGTTTACCAGGGGTCATGACTGAAGCTTTCTTT.